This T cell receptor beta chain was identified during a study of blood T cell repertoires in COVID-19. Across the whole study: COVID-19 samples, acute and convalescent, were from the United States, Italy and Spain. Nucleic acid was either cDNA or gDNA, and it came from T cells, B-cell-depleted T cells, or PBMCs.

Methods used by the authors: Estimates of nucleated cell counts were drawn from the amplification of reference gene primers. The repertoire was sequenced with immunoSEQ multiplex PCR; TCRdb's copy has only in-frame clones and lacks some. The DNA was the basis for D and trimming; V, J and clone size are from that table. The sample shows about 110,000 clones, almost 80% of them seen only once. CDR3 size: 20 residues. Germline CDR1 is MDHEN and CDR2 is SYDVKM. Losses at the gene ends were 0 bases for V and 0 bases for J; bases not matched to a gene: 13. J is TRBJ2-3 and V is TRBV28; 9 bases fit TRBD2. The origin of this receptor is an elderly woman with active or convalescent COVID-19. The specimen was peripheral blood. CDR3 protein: CASSLWIGASGTTSTDTQYF. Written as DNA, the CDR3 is TGTGCCAGCAGTTTATGGATCGGGGCTAGCGGGACCACCAGCACAGATACGCAGTATTTT.